The TCR beta chain under discussion was sequenced for a study of blood T cells in healthy people across ages (dated by TCRdb to about 2015). About the investigation overall: Template switching captured roughly one uniquely barcoded TCR beta cDNA molecule per two T cells in model experiments. The donors were divided into four age groups: young (average about 15 years), middle-aged (around 37), aged (roughly 60) and long-lived (about 79). For two donors (one aged 18 to 30 and one aged 80 or older), the study analyzed two additional independent replicas of 1 million unique cDNA reads from the same blood draw. To track age-related changes in TCR beta repertoire diversity, the study relied on deep sequencing normalized with unique cDNA molecular identifiers. Donors of different ages were randomly distributed across sequencing lanes to avoid experimental bias. The paper as a whole reports these results and caveats: Since profiling was done on bulk unsorted PBMCs, naive and antigen-experienced compartments could not be conclusively compared. Because the CMV infection status of the donors was unknown, age-related changes in expanded clonotypes may potentially have been confounded. Observed TCR beta diversity per million T cells fell roughly linearly with age, and a significant reduction was already apparent by age approximately 41. Compared with the aged group, the long-lived group had more naive CD4+ T cells, fewer expanded clones and increased TCR diversity, suggesting age selection. Total diversity estimates from one million sequenced T cells were considered lower bounds and underestimates. A strong correlation was found between observed TCR beta diversity and the percentage of naive T cells measured by flow cytometry.

Library generation was performed with 5' RACE. The sequencer was an Illumina HiSeq 2500. A second roughly 7 to 11 cycle PCR used a sample-barcoded 5' primer and a J-beta primer mix. A unique molecular identifier was introduced onto each TCR beta cDNA molecule by a template-switch 5' adaptor carrying 12 random nucleotides. Each sample yielded at least 2.5 million CDR3-containing paired-end reads. First-strand cDNA synthesis was performed from all RNA using the Mint cDNA synthesis kit, with priming by a TRBC-specific oligonucleotide. Following uracil-DNA glycosylase treatment, all cDNA underwent a first 18-cycle PCR with the universal primers M1SS and BC2_uni_R. As for how the authors treated the data: Normalization of each sample was performed by random selection of 1 million high-quality reads, each carrying a distinct molecular identifier. Instead of being binned into consensus sequences, reads with shared molecular identifiers were discarded. MiTCR, run with a Q25 quality threshold and the strictest error-elimination algorithm, handled CDR3 identification, clonotype clustering and error correction. Lower-bound total TCR beta diversity was estimated with a nonparametric unseen species model using Euler transformation. Through fastp at Q25 and MiXCR, TCRdb rebuilt clones from the public reads, retaining in-frame beta chains. Identical CDR3 proteins give one entry, which carries the most common genes and DNA. The V and J calls here are based on TCRdb, not the publication. Across this sample there are hundreds of thousands of distinct CDR3 sequences, with 40% to 65% seen only once. The biggest ten clones account for roughly 14% of the sample.

This clonotype was detected many times. The target of this receptor is not known. Per-base qualities were not stored, and no clone one base away is much larger. Donors were 35 to 40 systemically healthy Caucasian individuals from Russia aged roughly 6 to 100 years. Each donor gave 8 to 10 milliliters of peripheral blood, drawn into EDTA-treated Vacutainer tubes. Ficoll-Paque density-gradient centrifugation was used to isolate PBMCs, with at least 7 million per sample. Trizol reagent was used to extract total RNA from the PBMCs, yielding at least 6 micrograms per sample. For every donor, flow cytometry on a PBMC aliquot measured the percentage of naive CD45RAhigh/CD27high T cells. From the cysteine up to the phenylalanine, the CDR3 has a length of 16 residues. CDR3 DNA is the only sequence kept; it has 48 bases, read in frame from the first base. V loses 6 bases, J loses 1 base, and the germline ends lie 16 bases apart.

The sample taken for sequencing was blood. The V and J genes are TRBV12-3 or TRBV12-4 and TRBJ2-4; the D segment cannot be called with confidence. The receptor comes from a woman older than 75 in good health. The base sequence is TGTGCCAGCAGGTTATCAGGATCCACGGCCAAAAACATTCAGTACTTC. This codes for CASRLSGSTAKNIQYF.